A selection of T cell receptor beta chains follows, all from one sample in a study of blood T cell repertoires in COVID-19. The data were produced by immunoSEQ multiplex PCR, yet TCRdb's version contains in-frame clones alone and is incomplete. The data show over 350,000 clones, approximately 90% seen once. The sample comprised peripheral blood. These receptors were obtained from a woman in her 30s with acute or convalescent COVID-19. Each CDR3 is given with its conserved first and last residue. A D gene is named only where the DNA matches it firmly. Clone size, where shown, is once, few, many, or a class for clones that have expanded.

TRBJ2-7,TRBV6-2/TRBV6-3,NA,few,CASSYFYEQYF,TGTGCCAGCAGCTATTTCTACGAGCAGTACTTC
TRBJ2-7,TRBV29-1,NA,NA,CSVEARDYEQYF,TGCAGCGTTGAGGCGAGGGACTACGAGCAGTACTTC
TRBJ1-6,TRBV30,NA,few,CAWTGDNSPLHF,TGTGCCTGGACAGGGGATAATTCACCCCTCCACTTT
TRBJ2-5,TRBV23-1,NA,NA,CASSQSFRETQYF,TGCGCCAGCAGTCAATCCTTCCGTGAGACCCAGTACTTC
TRBJ1-5,TRBV2,NA,NA,CASKSDTYSNQPQHF,TGTGCCAGTAAATCCGATACATATAGCAATCAGCCCCAGCATTTT
TRBJ1-5,TRBV15,TRBD1,NA,CATSRDRQGGNQPQHF,TGTGCCACCAGCAGAGACCGACAGGGAGGCAATCAGCCCCAGCATTTT
TRBJ2-1,TRBV7-3,NA,NA,CASSPDLPGEQFF,TGTGCCAGCAGCCCCGACCTCCCGGGTGAGCAGTTCTTC
TRBJ1-1,TRBV3-1/TRBV3-2,NA,NA,CASSQAGLNTEAFF,TGTGCCAGCAGCCAAGCAGGGTTGAACACTGAAGCTTTCTTT
TRBJ1-1,TRBV15,TRBD1,NA,CATSRDRGGTEAFF,TGTGCCACCAGCAGGGACAGGGGTGGCACTGAAGCTTTCTTT
TRBJ2-1,TRBV6-5,NA,NA,CASSPVIDSYNEQFF,TGTGCCAGCAGCCCAGTTATTGACTCCTACAATGAGCAGTTCTTC
TRBJ2-1,TRBV5-1,TRBD2,once,CASSPTISGGPNEQFF,TGCGCCAGCAGCCCTACGATTTCGGGGGGGCCCAATGAGCAGTTCTTC
TRBJ2-7,TRBV9,NA,NA,CASSVGGRSYEQYF,TGTGCCAGCAGCGTCGGAGGTAGAAGCTACGAGCAGTACTTC
TRBJ2-7,TRBV12-5,TRBD1,NA,CASGFRDSGEQYF,TGTGCTAGTGGTTTCCGGGACAGTGGCGAGCAGTACTTC
TRBJ2-7,TRBV5-1,TRBD1,NA,CASSFNRGEYEQYF,TGCGCCAGCAGCTTTAACAGGGGGGAGTACGAGCAGTACTTC
TRBJ2-7,TRBV12-5,NA,NA,CARISPQARSPYEQYF,TGTGCTAGAATCTCCCCCCAGGCCAGATCGCCCTACGAGCAGTACTTC
TRBJ1-2,TRBV5-6,NA,NA,CASSLGWGDYGYTF,TGTGCCAGCAGCTTGGGATGGGGGGACTATGGCTACACCTTC
TRBJ1-1,TRBV11-1,TRBD1,NA,CASADRRSTEAFF,TGTGCCAGCGCGGACAGGAGGAGCACTGAAGCTTTCTTT
TRBJ1-2,TRBV12-3/TRBV12-4,NA,NA,CASSFGAYGYTF,TGTGCCAGCAGTTTTGGGGCCTATGGCTACACCTTC
TRBJ2-2,TRBV5-5,NA,NA,CASSLYRQPQNTGELFF,TGTGCCAGCAGCTTGTACCGACAGCCTCAGAACACCGGGGAGCTGTTTTTT
TRBJ2-5,TRBV6-6,NA,NA,CASATGTWSETQYF,TGTGCCAGCGCGACCGGGACTTGGAGTGAGACCCAGTACTTC
TRBJ1-1,TRBV3-1/TRBV3-2,TRBD1,NA,CASSPRDRGTEAFF,TGTGCCAGCAGCCCCCGGGACAGGGGCACTGAAGCTTTCTTT
TRBJ2-2,TRBV6-1,NA,NA,CASSPIGGNTGELFF,TGTGCCAGCAGTCCGATCGGGGGGAACACCGGGGAGCTGTTTTTT
TRBJ2-2,TRBV5-6,NA,NA,CASSRLAGSGTGELFF,TGTGCCAGCAGCAGGCTGGCGGGGTCGGGAACCGGGGAGCTGTTTTTT
TRBJ2-3,TRBV3-1/TRBV3-2,NA,once,CASSQDKEVDTQYF,TGTGCCAGCAGCCAAGATAAGGAGGTAGATACGCAGTATTTT
TRBJ2-1,TRBV20-1,NA,NA,CSATNNEQFF,TGCAGTGCTACAAACAATGAGCAGTTCTTC
TRBJ2-6,TRBV9,NA,NA,CASSPRDIRLSGANVLTF,TGTGCCAGCAGCCCCCGGGACATTCGTCTCTCTGGGGCCAACGTCCTGACTTTC
TRBJ1-1,TRBV19,TRBD1,few,CASSIDGFEGARRSRNTEAFF,TGTGCCAGTAGTATAGATGGGTTTGAGGGGGCGCGTCGGTCCCGGAACACTGAAGCTTTCTTT
TRBJ1-6,TRBV7-9,NA,NA,CASSLGGSASPLHF,TGTGCCAGCAGCTTAGGGGGCTCTGCTTCACCCCTCCACTTT
TRBJ2-1,TRBV11-2,NA,NA,CASSLDRSSYNEQFF,TGTGCCAGCAGCTTAGATAGGAGCTCCTACAATGAGCAGTTCTTC